One and the same sample provided the 2 T cell receptor beta chains below, sequenced in a study of CD8 T cells in ankylosing spondylitis. Findings and limits, study-wide: Seemingly characteristic of ankylosing spondylitis blood was a TCR beta motif consisting of roughly 8 highly homologous variants.

Each CDR3 protein is one row after TCRdb ran MiXCR on the 5' RACE reads. The sample carries around 91,000 distinct CDR3 sequences, roughly 10% recorded once. No antigen has been identified for these receptors. The sequenced material came from blood, either unsorted or a sorted T cell fraction (not recorded which). The receptor set was obtained from a male donor with ankylosing spondylitis.

This clonotype was observed a handful of times. The CDR3 loop reads CASSRDGVRAKNIQYF. DNA of the CDR3: TGTGCCAGCAGCCGCGACGGGGTAAGGGCCAAAAACATTCAGTACTTC. This chain connects TRBV3-1 to TRBJ2-4; possible D gene TRBD2, 5 bases. CDR1 and CDR2 from the germline V gene are LGHDT and YNNKEL (reference sequence). V was cut by 4 bases and J by 1 base, with 14 bases left in between. The CDR3 length is 16 residues.

In this sample, this clonotype turned up many times. This chain connects TRBV29-1 to TRBJ2-7; maybe TRBD2 (5 bases). Per the germline V gene, CDR1 is SQVTM and CDR2 is ANQGSEA. V lost 6 bases, J lost 1 base, and 19 bases lay in between. The CDR3 has 15 amino acids. The CDR3 reads CSVQSGGPLSYEQYF. Written as DNA, the CDR3 is TGCAGCGTCCAATCAGGAGGACCATTATCCTACGAGCAGTACTTC.